The next 23 T cell receptor beta chains were all read from a single sample in a study of patients and donors after allogeneic stem cell transplantation. TCRdb redid the calling of the RT-PCR reads with MiXCR, one entry per CDR3 protein. This sample has about 110,000 distinct CDR3 sequences, with approximately 40% found just once. Material for sequencing was blood, either unsorted or a sorted T cell fraction (not recorded which). Receptors were obtained from a human donor who was either an allogeneic HSCT recipient or a stem cell or donor lymphocyte infusion donor (not recorded which). It is not recorded whose cells these are; they may come from a transplant donor.

This clonotype was counted between two and nine times. This chain uses TRBV7-9 with TRBJ1-1; D is unclear. With 1 base removed from V and 1 base from J, the gap between germline ends came to 16 bases. The CDR3 is 17 amino acids. Looked up from germline, CDR1 is SEHNR and CDR2 is FQNEAQ (reference sequence). The CDR3 region is CASSLVVVALGNTEAFF. CDR3 coding DNA: TGTGCCAGCAGCTTAGTTGTGGTGGCCCTAGGGAACACTGAAGCTTTCTTT.

The chain combines TRBV5-1 with TRBJ2-2; TRBD2 matches at 8 bases. The CDR3 consists of 15 residues. With V trimmed by 4 bases and J by 2 bases, 4 bases remained unmatched. In germline, CDR1 is SGHRS, CDR2 YFSETQ. CDR3 nucleotide sequence: TGCGCCAGCAGCCCCACTAGCGGAAACACCGGGGAGCTGTTTTTT. It yields the protein CASSPTSGNTGELFF.

The V call is TRBV5-1, the J call TRBJ1-1; TRBD1 aligns across 8 bases. V trimming: 4 bases; J trimming: 3 bases; junction bases outside the gene matches: 8. Per germline, CDR1 SGHRS and CDR2 YFSETQ. This CDR3 comprises 15 residues. CDR3 loop: CASSKGQDRYTEAFF. CDR3 sequence (DNA): TGCGCCAGCAGCAAGGGACAGGATCGGTACACTGAAGCTTTCTTT.

V gene TRBV6-6 combines with J gene TRBJ2-3; unclear D gene. Per germline, CDR1 MNHNY and CDR2 SVGAGI (reference sequence). CDR3 length: 14 amino acids. V was trimmed by 2 bases and J by 1 base, leaving 7 bases between them. CDR3 nucleotide sequence: TGTGCCAGCAGTTACGCACTCCGCACAGATACGCAGTATTTT. It yields the protein CASSYALRTDTQYF.

This clonotype was seen more than once but under ten times. V is TRBV20-1 and J is TRBJ2-4; a possible D gene is TRBD2 (6 bases). The CDR3 consists of 15 residues. Trimming stripped 3 bases from V and 1 base from J, with 13 bases between. Germline assignment: CDR1 DFQATT and CDR2 SNEGSKA (reference sequence). This chain's CDR3 is CSARASEGAKNIQYF. For the CDR3, the DNA is TGCAGTGCTAGGGCGTCGGAGGGGGCCAAAAACATTCAGTACTTC.

This chain joins TRBV5-5 and TRBJ1-1, with D possibly being TRBD1 (6 bases). The CDR3 length is 16 residues. Trimming left V 4 bases short and J 0 bases short, with 16 bases between. Looked up from germline, CDR1 is SGHKS and CDR2 is YYEKEE (reference sequence). In DNA, the CDR3 is TGTGCCAGCAGCCCAAAAATCACAGGGATGAACACTGAAGCTTTCTTT. Its protein product is CASSPKITGMNTEAFF.

The chain joins TRBV24-1 to TRBJ2-1, with D unclear. This CDR3 is built from 14 residues. Trimming stripped 3 bases from V and 8 bases from J, with 13 bases between. The germline V gene encodes CDR1 KGHDR and CDR2 SFDVKD. The CDR3 DNA is TGTGCCACCAGTGATCCAGGTCCTTGGGATGAGCAGTTCTTC. Translating gives CATSDPGPWDEQFF.

V usage is TRBV5-1 and J usage is TRBJ2-7; 10 bases fit TRBD2. Germline V lookup: CDR1 SGHRS, CDR2 YFSETQ. V dropped 5 bases and J dropped 3; count of bases not matched to a gene: 8. The CDR3 covers 15 residues. The CDR3 region is CASRSLAGAFYEQYF. CDR3 DNA sequence: TGCGCCAGCAGATCTCTAGCGGGAGCATTCTACGAGCAGTACTTC.

The rearrangement links TRBV12-3 or TRBV12-4 to TRBJ1-4, with 7 nucleotides matching TRBD1. The CDR3 runs to 13 residues. V lost 5 bases and J lost 12; bases outside the gene matches: 9. In nucleotides, the CDR3 is TGTGCCAGCAGTCTCGACAGGGTAGAACAACTGTTTTTT. As protein: CASSLDRVEQLFF.

This clonotype was counted between two and nine times. This sequence joins TRBV20-1 and TRBJ1-1, with D maybe TRBD1 (6 bases). The germline V and J ends were trimmed by 3 bases and 5 bases, with 13 bases remaining between them. Germline assignment: CDR1 DFQATT and CDR2 SNEGSKA (reference sequence). This CDR3 comprises 13 residues. DNA for the CDR3: TGCAGTGCTAGTGGACAGATACAGACTGAAGCTTTCTTT. Translated, it gives CSASGQIQTEAFF.

As concerns this clonotype: Since no conserved phenylalanine or tryptophan closes the CDR3, a read error is the likely cause. DNA for the CDR3: TGTGCCAGCGGGAACAGGAAAGGGGACACTGAAGCTTTCTTG. Its translation: CASGNRKGDTEAFL. This chain links TRBV27 with TRBJ1-1; TRBD1 is a possible D gene (5 bases). The CDR3 covers 14 residues. Deletions cut 8 bases from V and 3 bases from J, with 16 bases between. The germline CDR1 and CDR2 sequences are MNHEY and SMNVEV (reference sequence).

This clonotype appeared a few times. The chain has TRBV12-3 or TRBV12-4 and TRBJ1-3, with D unresolved. Deletions cut 3 bases from V and 2 bases from J, with 8 bases between. This CDR3 region has 14 residues. The CDR3, as DNA: TGTGCCAGCAGTTTTGCGGATACTGGAAACACCATATATTTT. Its protein product is CASSFADTGNTIYF.

The chain has TRBV7-2 and TRBJ2-2; the D gene is possibly TRBD1 (5 bases). The germline CDR1 and CDR2 sequences are SGHTA and FQGNSA. Between the trimmed V and J ends, which lost 3 bases and 1 base, there was a span of 9 bases. The CDR3 is 15 residues long. CDR3 region: CASSLGTGNTGELFF. CDR3 DNA sequence: TGTGCCAGCAGCTTGGGCACAGGGAACACCGGGGAGCTGTTTTTT.

The V gene is TRBV20-1, the J gene TRBJ1-6; no clear D. The CDR3 covers 12 residues. Germline values: CDR1 DFQATT, CDR2 SNEGSKA (reference sequence). Between the trimmed V and J ends, which lost 3 bases and 4 bases, there was a span of 4 bases. The CDR3 coding sequence is TGCAGTGCTAGGGAATATAATTCACCCCTCCACTTT. It yields the protein CSAREYNSPLHF.

This clonotype was found a few times. V gene TRBV5-1 combines with J gene TRBJ2-5, with TRBD2 identical over 14 bases. Germline values: CDR1 SGHRS, CDR2 YFSETQ. V shed 2 bases and J 3 bases; nucleotides not matched to a gene: 3. The length of the CDR3 is 16 residues. The CDR3 DNA sequence: TGCGCCAGCAGCTTACCGGGACTAGCGGGAGAAGAGACCCAGTACTTC. Its protein product is CASSLPGLAGEETQYF.

This clonotype was recorded a few times. The chain links TRBV7-2 to TRBJ2-5, with 7 bases identical to TRBD2. From germline, CDR1 is SGHTA and CDR2 FQGNSA. V gave up 3 bases and J gave up 2 bases; unmatched junction bases: 3. The CDR3 is 14 residues long. Here the CDR3 reads CASSFRDYQETQYF. The CDR3 region has the DNA TGTGCCAGCAGCTTCCGGGACTATCAAGAGACCCAGTACTTC.

The chain combines TRBV7-9 with TRBJ2-7; 7 bases map to TRBD1. The CDR3 has 14 residues. Trimming cost V 4 bases and J 5 bases; bases outside gene matches: 8. Germline CDR1 SEHNR, CDR2 FQNEAQ (reference sequence). The CDR3 loop is CASSSGQLVDEQYF. In DNA, the CDR3 is TGTGCCAGCAGCTCGGGACAGCTTGTAGACGAGCAGTACTTC.

V is TRBV11-1 and J is TRBJ2-1; 11 nucleotides align to TRBD2. Germline V CDR1 and CDR2: SGHAT, FQDESV (reference sequence). The V gene end was trimmed by 4 bases and the J gene end by 7 bases; junction bases not matched to a gene: 6. The CDR3 is made up of 15 amino acids. The CDR3 region has the DNA TGTGCCAGCAGCTCCTTAGCGGGAGGGGGTAATGAGCAGTTCTTC. As protein: CASSSLAGGGNEQFF.

This clonotype was counted only a few times. V usage is TRBV7-2 and J usage is TRBJ1-5; D ambiguous. The germline CDR1 and CDR2 sequences are SGHTA and FQGNSA. The CDR3 has 15 amino acids. Trimming removed 1 base from V and 0 bases from J, with 7 bases in between. Written as DNA, the CDR3 is TGTGCCAGCAGCTTAGGCAGCACTAGCAATCAGCCCCAGCATTTT. This translates into CASSLGSTSNQPQHF. The full variable domain, in which reference TRBV7-2 and TRBJ1-5 provide the parts outside the CDR3, is GAGVSQSPSNKVTEKGKDVELRCDPISGHTALYWYRQSLGQGLEFLIYFQGNSAPDKSGLPSDRFSAERTGGSVSTLTIQRTQQEDSAVYLCASSLGSTSNQPQHFGDGTRLSIL.

In DNA, the CDR3 is TGTGCCAGCCCCCCAAGAGGAAGTTATAGCAATCAGCCCCAGCATTTT. Its translation: CASPPRGSYSNQPQHF. The chain combines TRBV21-1 with TRBJ1-5; the table's D gene call, TRBD1, was not cross checked with the DNA. TRBV21-1 is marked as a pseudogene. The CDR3 sequence is 16 residues long.

This rearrangement joins TRBV6-2 or TRBV6-3 to TRBJ2-1; D gene ambiguous. CDR1 and CDR2 (germline): MNHEY, SVGEGT. The CDR3 totals 12 residues. The V end lost 6 bases, the J end lost 6 bases, and 9 bases lay between the germline ends. Here the CDR3 DNA reads TGTGCCAGCAGCCCACAAAGCAATGAGCAGTTCTTC. Translating gives CASSPQSNEQFF.

This sequence joins TRBV12-3 or TRBV12-4 and TRBJ2-5, with D unclear. The CDR3 totals 15 residues. Trimming cost V 2 bases and J 6 bases, with 16 bases left between them. The DNA for the CDR3 is TGTGCCAGCAGTTTAAGCCCCCAAGGGTCGAAGACCCAGTACTTC. It is translated as CASSLSPQGSKTQYF.

This clonotype was seen a handful of times. The chain has TRBV15 and TRBJ1-5; D is possibly TRBD1 (6 bases). Between the trimmed V and J ends, which lost 3 bases and 2 bases, there was a span of 11 bases. Germline CDR1 and CDR2: LNHNV and YYDKDF (reference sequence). CDR3 size: 15 residues. CDR3 sequence: CATSSQQGGNQPQHF. The CDR3 DNA follows: TGTGCCACCAGCAGCCAACAGGGAGGCAATCAGCCCCAGCATTTT.